These T cell receptor beta chains were read from a single sample in a study of blood T cell repertoires in COVID-19. Some clones are missing from TCRdb's copy, which holds only in-frame ones; the method was immunoSEQ multiplex PCR. The data hold roughly 230,000 clones, with approximately 91% observed a single time. Sequencing was carried out using peripheral blood. The receptors were gathered from a human donor in a cohort sampled during active COVID-19. Each CDR3 is given with its conserved first and last residue.

TRBV5-1 CASSLAAGNGANEQFF
TRBV28 CASSLSRLAGRVNVLTF
TRBV4-3 CASSQDSRVGYTF
TRBV27 CASSWASGRGEQYF
TRBV5-1 CASSLGGLKSSGNTIYF
TRBV6-6 CASSPGTSSYEQYF
TRBV3-1/TRBV3-2 CASSQAGLDTDTQYF
TRBV21-1 CASSKSVGQRVDLYEQYF
TRBV11-3 CASSKRTGVYEQYF
TRBV7-3 CASSSGGAGEKLFF
TRBV18 CASSPRTSGYSYEQYF
TRBV6-5 CASSYSVHRGVVEQYF
TRBV7-9 CASSSLGQPTTEAFF
TRBV19 CASSIGRGRGEKLFF
TRBV6-1 CASSVTSRTGGNTIYF
TRBV4-1 CASSARRDRDSPLHF
TRBV5-1 CASSSGPRGSGANVLTF
TRBV27 CASSFSSGRLSYEQYF
TRBV10-3 CAISAAANTEAFF
TRBV7-2 CASSLAIDNEQFF
TRBV4-3 CASSLRTGPNYGYTF
TRBV25-1 CASSESGDSGNTIYF
TRBV12-3/TRBV12-4 CASSPTGIGGYTF
TRBV27 CASSFTGSPTDTQYF
TRBV4-2 CASSQEGAGGKYTGELFF
TRBV5-6 CASSLASGTGYYEQYF
TRBV30 CAWRTDTLNTEAFF
TRBV4-1 CASSQDWRLGGAGGNQPQHF
TRBV19 CASSISSTGNYGYTF
TRBV5-5 CASSFPGQGRRRDQPQHF
TRBV27 CASSLYAGGGDIQYF
TRBV5-6 CASRRGQWETEAFF
TRBV7-2 CASSSSWTAEGTHTIYF
TRBV5-4 CASSSGQMGYTF
TRBV30 CAWSEIEGGSYEQYF
TRBV5-4 CASRLTGAGANVLTF
TRBV29-1 CSVARTGGRSYEQYF
TRBV6-2/TRBV6-3 CASSYSTSGPAYEQYF
TRBV30 CAWSKGQGIREQFF
TRBV3-1/TRBV3-2 CASSQLDSLATNEKLFF
TRBV6-6 CASSWEVGSYEQYF
TRBV25-1 CASSPSGLYGYTF
TRBV28 CASSLIIIRTGDVNTEAFF
TRBV12-5 CASGLVAGQGIREKLFF
TRBV4-3 CASSQDRGGTEAFF
TRBV20-1 CSASGDYLPIQYF
TRBV5-4 CASSSSGTSTDTQYF
TRBV7-3 CASSSTGTGEQYF